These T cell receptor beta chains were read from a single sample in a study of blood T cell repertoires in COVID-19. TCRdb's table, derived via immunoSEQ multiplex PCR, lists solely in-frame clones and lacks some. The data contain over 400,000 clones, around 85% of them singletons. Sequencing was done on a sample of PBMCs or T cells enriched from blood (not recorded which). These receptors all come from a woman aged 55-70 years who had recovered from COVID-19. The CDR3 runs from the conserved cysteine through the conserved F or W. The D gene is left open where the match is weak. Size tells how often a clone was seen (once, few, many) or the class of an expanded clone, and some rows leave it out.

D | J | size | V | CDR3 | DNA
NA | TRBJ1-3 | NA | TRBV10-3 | CAISEGPGGNTIYF | TGTGCCATCAGTGAAGGACCGGGAGGAAACACCATATATTTT
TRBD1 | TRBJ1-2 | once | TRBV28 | CASSTIGTENHYGYTF | TGTGCCAGCAGTACCATAGGGACAGAAAACCACTATGGCTACACCTTC
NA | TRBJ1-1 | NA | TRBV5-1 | CASSLARESTEAFF | TGCGCCAGCAGCTTGGCGAGGGAGAGCACTGAAGCTTTCTTT
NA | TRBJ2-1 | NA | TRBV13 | CASSLGGAGPLSSYNEQFF | TGTGCCAGCAGCTTAGGGGGGGCGGGTCCTCTAAGCTCCTACAATGAGCAGTTCTTC
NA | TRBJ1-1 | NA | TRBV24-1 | CATSDFVARRSGEAFF | TGTGCCACCAGTGATTTCGTTGCCCGACGGAGTGGTGAAGCTTTCTTT
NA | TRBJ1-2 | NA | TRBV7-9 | CASSGGTDGYTF | TGTGCCAGCAGCGGAGGGACGGATGGCTACACCTTC
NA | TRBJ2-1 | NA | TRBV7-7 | CASSPNDLTEQFF | TGTGCCAGCAGCCCCAATGACTTAACCGAGCAGTTCTTC
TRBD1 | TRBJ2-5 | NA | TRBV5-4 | CASSSQTGGPSKTQYF | TGTGCCAGCAGCTCTCAAACAGGGGGCCCTTCCAAGACCCAGTACTTC
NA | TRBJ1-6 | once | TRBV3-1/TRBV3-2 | CASSPDRTGSPLHF | TGTGCCAGCAGCCCGGATAGGACGGGATCACCCCTCCACTTT
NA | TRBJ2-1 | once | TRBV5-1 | CASSPEGFRVREQFF | TGCGCCAGCAGCCCCGAGGGCTTTCGGGTCAGGGAGCAGTTCTTC
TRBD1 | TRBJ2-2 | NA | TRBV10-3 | CAISEWGQGGRTGELFF | TGTGCCATCAGTGAGTGGGGACAGGGAGGAAGGACCGGGGAGCTGTTTTTT
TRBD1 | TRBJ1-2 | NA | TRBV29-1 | CSVERRARGLDGYTF | TGCAGCGTTGAAAGGCGGGCCAGGGGGCTTGATGGCTACACCTTC
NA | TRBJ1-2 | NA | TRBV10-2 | CASSDSAVYGYTF | TGCGCCAGCAGTGATAGTGCTGTCTATGGCTACACCTTC
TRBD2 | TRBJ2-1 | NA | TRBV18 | CASARTSGADEQFF | TGTGCCAGCGCTCGGACTAGCGGGGCGGATGAGCAGTTCTTC